These T cell receptor beta chains were read from a single sample in a study of blood T cell repertoires in COVID-19. The table came from immunoSEQ multiplex PCR; TCRdb's copy has only in-frame clones and leaves some out. The data contain about 40,000 clones, approximately 78% of them singletons. Material for sequencing was peripheral blood. Receptor source: a human donor in a cohort sampled during active or convalescent COVID-19. The donor label of this sample is uncertain. Each CDR3 is given with its conserved first and last residue. Each record gives: J gene, clone size, D gene, V gene, CDR3 protein, CDR3 DNA. D genes are given only for firm matches. Clone size appears in some rows only: once, few, many, or a class for an expanded clone.

j_call: TRBJ2-7; clone_size: .; d_call: TRBD2; v_call: TRBV14; cdr3_aa: CASGLGGSYEQYF; cdr3_nt: TGTGCCAGCGGACTAGGTGGGTCCTACGAGCAGTACTTC
j_call: TRBJ2-1; clone_size: .; d_call: .; v_call: TRBV29-1; cdr3_aa: CSDPRGSSYNEQFF; cdr3_nt: TGCAGCGACCCTCGGGGAAGCTCCTACAATGAGCAGTTCTTC
j_call: TRBJ1-4; clone_size: .; d_call: TRBD1; v_call: TRBV11-3; cdr3_aa: CASSSRGQGNEKLFF; cdr3_nt: TGTGCCAGCAGCTCCAGGGGGCAGGGTAACGAAAAACTGTTTTTT
j_call: TRBJ1-2; clone_size: .; d_call: TRBD1; v_call: TRBV6-5; cdr3_aa: CASGGTAYGYTF; cdr3_nt: TGTGCCAGCGGCGGGACAGCTTATGGCTACACCTTC
j_call: TRBJ2-3; clone_size: .; d_call: TRBD2; v_call: TRBV7-2; cdr3_aa: CASSLFLAGASDTQYF; cdr3_nt: TGTGCCAGCAGCTTATTTCTAGCGGGAGCGTCAGATACGCAGTATTTT
j_call: TRBJ2-7; clone_size: .; d_call: TRBD1; v_call: TRBV23-1; cdr3_aa: CASSQIPQGGSSYEQYF; cdr3_nt: TGCGCCAGCAGTCAAATTCCACAGGGGGGTAGCTCCTACGAGCAGTACTTC
j_call: TRBJ1-2; clone_size: few; d_call: .; v_call: TRBV16; cdr3_aa: CASSHSSVNYGYTF; cdr3_nt: TGTGCCAGCAGCCATTCGTCCGTTAACTATGGCTACACCTTC
j_call: TRBJ2-7; clone_size: .; d_call: .; v_call: TRBV4-3; cdr3_aa: CASSHVYYEQYF; cdr3_nt: TGCGCCAGCAGCCATGTTTACTACGAGCAGTACTTC
j_call: TRBJ2-3; clone_size: once; d_call: .; v_call: TRBV10-2; cdr3_aa: CASSEGGPRVGSTDTQYF; cdr3_nt: TGCGCCAGCAGTGAAGGGGGACCGCGTGTGGGAAGCACAGATACGCAGTATTTT
j_call: TRBJ2-5; clone_size: .; d_call: .; v_call: TRBV3-1/TRBV3-2; cdr3_aa: CASSQEMGARGETQYF; cdr3_nt: TGTGCCAGCAGCCAAGAGATGGGGGCTCGCGGAGAGACCCAGTACTTC
j_call: TRBJ2-7; clone_size: .; d_call: TRBD1; v_call: TRBV28; cdr3_aa: CASRRTGGHEQYF; cdr3_nt: TGTGCCAGCAGAAGGACAGGGGGACACGAGCAGTACTTC
j_call: TRBJ2-1; clone_size: .; d_call: TRBD2; v_call: TRBV2; cdr3_aa: CASSEYGGLAINEQFF; cdr3_nt: TGTGCCAGCAGTGAATATGGGGGACTAGCGATCAATGAGCAGTTCTTC
j_call: TRBJ2-5; clone_size: .; d_call: TRBD2; v_call: TRBV7-6; cdr3_aa: CASSLGGSGAETQYF; cdr3_nt: TGTGCCAGCAGCTTAGGTGGTAGCGGGGCGGAGACCCAGTACTTC
j_call: TRBJ2-6; clone_size: .; d_call: .; v_call: TRBV5-1; cdr3_aa: CASSSEVSGANVLTF; cdr3_nt: TGCGCCAGCAGCTCTGAGGTCTCTGGGGCCAACGTCCTGACTTTC
j_call: TRBJ1-2; clone_size: .; d_call: TRBD1; v_call: TRBV6-6; cdr3_aa: CASSYGQGGDYTF; cdr3_nt: TGTGCCAGCAGTTACGGACAGGGAGGGGACTACACCTTC
j_call: TRBJ1-1; clone_size: .; d_call: .; v_call: TRBV10-3; cdr3_aa: CAIRGGGYNTEAFF; cdr3_nt: TGTGCCATCAGGGGGGGAGGGTATAACACTGAAGCTTTCTTT
j_call: TRBJ2-5; clone_size: .; d_call: .; v_call: TRBV5-1; cdr3_aa: CASSLQETQYF; cdr3_nt: TGCGCCAGCAGCCTCCAAGAGACCCAGTACTTC
j_call: TRBJ2-5; clone_size: .; d_call: .; v_call: TRBV19; cdr3_aa: CASSIGPTETQYF; cdr3_nt: TGTGCCAGTAGTATAGGCCCGACTGAGACCCAGTACTTC
j_call: TRBJ2-2; clone_size: .; d_call: TRBD1; v_call: TRBV9; cdr3_aa: CASSPGTGGNTGELFF; cdr3_nt: TGTGCCAGCAGCCCTGGGACAGGGGGAAACACCGGGGAGCTGTTTTTT
j_call: TRBJ1-3; clone_size: .; d_call: TRBD1; v_call: TRBV5-1; cdr3_aa: CASSSSGQRDTIYF; cdr3_nt: TGCGCCAGCAGCTCCTCGGGACAGCGGGACACCATATATTTT
j_call: TRBJ2-1; clone_size: .; d_call: TRBD2; v_call: TRBV7-8; cdr3_aa: CASRGASGSNEQFF; cdr3_nt: TGTGCCAGCAGGGGGGCTAGCGGGAGCAATGAGCAGTTCTTC
j_call: TRBJ1-2; clone_size: .; d_call: .; v_call: TRBV6-2/TRBV6-3; cdr3_aa: CASSWVDSLSGGYTF; cdr3_nt: TGTGCCAGCAGTTGGGTCGACAGCCTATCCGGGGGCTACACCTTC
j_call: TRBJ1-3; clone_size: few; d_call: TRBD1; v_call: TRBV19; cdr3_aa: CASSTRTGASSGNTIYF; cdr3_nt: TGTGCCAGTAGTACAAGGACAGGCGCTAGCTCTGGAAACACCATATATTTT
j_call: TRBJ2-1; clone_size: .; d_call: .; v_call: TRBV6-2/TRBV6-3; cdr3_aa: CASSSSGAGHEQFF; cdr3_nt: TGTGCCAGCAGTTCCTCGGGGGCAGGGCATGAGCAGTTCTTC
j_call: TRBJ1-2; clone_size: .; d_call: .; v_call: TRBV7-6; cdr3_aa: CASSLVAATPNYGYTF; cdr3_nt: TGTGCCAGCAGCTTAGTGGCCGCCACCCCTAACTATGGCTACACCTTC
j_call: TRBJ2-2; clone_size: few; d_call: .; v_call: TRBV6-1; cdr3_aa: CASSGQRRTNTGELFF; cdr3_nt: TGTGCCAGCAGTGGCCAGCGGAGAACGAACACCGGGGAGCTGTTTTTT
j_call: TRBJ2-2; clone_size: .; d_call: .; v_call: TRBV6-2/TRBV6-3; cdr3_aa: CASSLLNTGELFF; cdr3_nt: TGTGCCAGCAGCCTCCTCAACACCGGGGAGCTGTTTTTT
j_call: TRBJ1-1; clone_size: .; d_call: .; v_call: TRBV2; cdr3_aa: CASGATHIEAFF; cdr3_nt: TGTGCCAGCGGAGCCACCCATATCGAAGCTTTCTTT
j_call: TRBJ2-7; clone_size: many; d_call: .; v_call: TRBV4-2; cdr3_aa: CASSQEEGGLRGQYF; cdr3_nt: TGTGCCAGCAGCCAAGAAGAAGGCGGTTTACGAGGGCAGTACTTC